The clone carrying this TCR beta chain occurred a few times. The sample comes from a study of T-cell memory formation after mild COVID-19. TCRalpha and TCRbeta libraries used 5'RACE with constant-segment primers and UMIs. TCRdb used MiXCR to reprocess the 5' RACE reads, holding one entry per CDR3 protein. The sample contains some 210,000 distinct CDR3 sequences, about 10% of which appear only once. With V trimmed by 3 bases and J by 0 bases, 8 bases remained unmatched. Germline V CDR1 and CDR2: ENHRY, SYGVKD. CDR3 size: 18 residues. The TCR was taken from a young man who had mild COVID-19 (a few samples of this study predate the infection). Cell type and time point are not known. The sequencing sample was made of PBMCs or a T cell subset sorted from them (not recorded which). The rearrangement uses TRBV10-3 and TRBJ2-4, with 10 bases identical to TRBD2. CDR3 in amino acids: CAISEYSGGALAKNIQYF. CDR3 nucleotide sequence: TGTGCCATCAGTGAATACAGCGGGGGGGCTTTAGCCAAAAACATTCAGTACTTC.